The clone carrying this T cell receptor beta chain was seen many times. The antigen is undetermined. The sample belongs to a study of CD8 T cells in ankylosing spondylitis. TCRdb itself ran the 5' RACE reads through MiXCR, one entry per CDR3 protein. The data show 500,000 to 650,000 distinct CDR3 sequences, about 5.2% seen once. With 7 bases removed from V and 5 bases from J, the gap between germline ends came to 14 bases. Germline assignment: CDR1 MNHEY and CDR2 SVGEGT. This CDR3 region has 13 residues. Whole-study results and caveats: Characteristic of ankylosing spondylitis blood, it appeared, was a TCR beta motif comprising several highly homologous variants. As reported, disease-linked clones showed significant enrichment in matched ankylosing spondylitis synovial fluid.

This receptor was identified in a male donor with ankylosing spondylitis. V and J are TRBV6-2 or TRBV6-3 and TRBJ1-1, with D hard to call. Sequencing was carried out using blood, either unsorted or a sorted T cell fraction (not recorded which). Written as DNA, the CDR3 is TGTGCCAGCAAATATTGGGGAGAGACTGAAGCTTTCTTT. Encoded protein: CASKYWGETEAFF.